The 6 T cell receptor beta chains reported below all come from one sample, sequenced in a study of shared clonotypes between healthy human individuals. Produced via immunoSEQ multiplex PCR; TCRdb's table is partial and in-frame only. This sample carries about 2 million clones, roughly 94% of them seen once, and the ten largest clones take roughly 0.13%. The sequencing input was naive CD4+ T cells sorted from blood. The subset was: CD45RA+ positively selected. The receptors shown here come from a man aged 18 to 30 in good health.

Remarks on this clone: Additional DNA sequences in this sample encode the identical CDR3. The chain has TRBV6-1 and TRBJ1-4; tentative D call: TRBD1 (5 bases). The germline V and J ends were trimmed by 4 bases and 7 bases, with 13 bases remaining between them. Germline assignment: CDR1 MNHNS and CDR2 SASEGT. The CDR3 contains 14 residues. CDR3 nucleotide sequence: TGTGCCAGCAGTGCCGGGGACCTAGGTGAAAAACTGTTTTTT. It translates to CASSAGDLGEKLFF.

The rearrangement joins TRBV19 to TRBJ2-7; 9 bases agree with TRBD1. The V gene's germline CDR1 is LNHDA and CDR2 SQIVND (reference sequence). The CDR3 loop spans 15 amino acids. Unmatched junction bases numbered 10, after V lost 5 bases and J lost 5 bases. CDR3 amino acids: CASSAMDRGDNEQYF. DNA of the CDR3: TGTGCCAGTAGTGCGATGGACAGGGGCGACAACGAGCAGTACTTC.

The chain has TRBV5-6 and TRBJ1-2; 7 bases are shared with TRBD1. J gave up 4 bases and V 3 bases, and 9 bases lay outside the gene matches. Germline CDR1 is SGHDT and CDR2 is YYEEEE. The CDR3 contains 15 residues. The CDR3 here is CASSWGTALSYGYTF. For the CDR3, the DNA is TGTGCCAGCAGCTGGGGGACAGCGTTGAGCTATGGCTACACCTTC. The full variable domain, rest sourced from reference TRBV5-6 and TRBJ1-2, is DAGVTQSPTHLIKTRGQQVTLRCSPKSGHDTVSWYQQALGQGPQFIFQYYEEEERQRGNFPDRFSGHQFPNYSSELNVNALLLGDSALYLCASSWGTALSYGYTFGSGTRLTVV.

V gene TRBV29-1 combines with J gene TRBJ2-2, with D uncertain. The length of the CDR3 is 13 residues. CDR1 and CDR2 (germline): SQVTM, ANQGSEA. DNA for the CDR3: TGCACCCTGAGGTGGTCGGACACCGGGGAGCTGTTTTTT. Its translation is CTLRWSDTGELFF.

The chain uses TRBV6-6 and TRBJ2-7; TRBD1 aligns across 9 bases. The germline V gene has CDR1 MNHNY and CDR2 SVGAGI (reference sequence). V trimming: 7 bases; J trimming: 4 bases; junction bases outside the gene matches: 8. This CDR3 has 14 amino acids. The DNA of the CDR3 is TGTGCCAGCACTAAGACAGGGGGTAATTACGAGCAGTACTTC. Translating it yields CASTKTGGNYEQYF.

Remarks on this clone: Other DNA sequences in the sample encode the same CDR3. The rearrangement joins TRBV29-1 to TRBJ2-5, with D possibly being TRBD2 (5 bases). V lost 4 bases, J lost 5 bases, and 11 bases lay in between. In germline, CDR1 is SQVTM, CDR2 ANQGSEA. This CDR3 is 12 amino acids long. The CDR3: CSVGEGAETQYF. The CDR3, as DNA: TGCAGCGTTGGAGAGGGAGCGGAGACCCAGTACTTC.